This T cell receptor (beta chain) was recorded in a study of blood T cell repertoires in COVID-19. Turning to the study itself: The study drew acute and convalescent COVID-19 samples from the United States, Italy and Spain.

Under the authors' procedure: Reference gene primer amplification in the assay estimated nucleated cell counts. Produced via immunoSEQ multiplex PCR; TCRdb's table is partial and in-frame only. V and J calls and clone size are copied from that table; D and trimming were computed from the DNA. The repertoire holds 350,000 to 550,000 clones, with 70% to 90% as singletons. CDR3 length equals 15 residues. Germline values: CDR1 MGHRA, CDR2 YSYEKL. Between the trimmed V and J ends, which lost 0 bases and 8 bases, there was a span of 13 bases. The study recruited people aged roughly 18 to 100 years across around 24 US areas. A few counts support this clone.

Sequenced: PBMCs or T cells enriched from blood (not recorded which). The sequence came from a woman younger than 30 with acute COVID-19. V and J are TRBV4-1 and TRBJ1-4; D unresolved. The CDR3 region has the DNA TGCGCCAGCAGCCAAGATGCGTTCCGGGAGGAAAAACTGTTTTTT. Residues: CASSQDAFREEKLFF.